This entry is about one T cell receptor beta chain. Measured with immunoSEQ multiplex PCR; TCRdb has only the in-frame clones, and not every one. The profile covers 130,000 to 150,000 clones, with roughly 89% appearing a single time and approximately 10% taken by the ten largest. The data are from a study of control samples from healthy donors and cancer patients. The V gene end was trimmed by 1 base and the J gene end by 3 bases; junction bases not matched to a gene: 8. CDR1 and CDR2 from the germline V gene are LGHNA and YSLEER. CDR3 size: 17 residues. The sequence was obtained from a young man in good health. Specimen: blood. The genes are TRBV4-3 and TRBJ2-3; 9 positions agree with TRBD1. The CDR3, as DNA: TGCGCCAGCAGCCAAGGGAGGGGACAGGGTTGGACAGATACGCAGTATTTT. Encoded protein: CASSQGRGQGWTDTQYF.